This T cell receptor (beta chain) was documented in a study of beta chain features in type 1 diabetes. Comment on this clone: Its target is not known.

Notes on the study in general: Shortening of TCRB CDR3s, moderate but significant, appeared in all four CD4+ subsets of Type 1 diabetes patients.

Reverse transcription of all isolated RNA meant that expressed TCRB transcripts were sequenced. The repertoire was sequenced with immunoSEQ multiplex PCR; TCRdb's copy has only in-frame clones and lacks some. This sample has 20,000 to 25,000 clones, with about 71% found just once. This receptor was obtained from a middle-aged woman with type 1 diabetes. The sequencing input was stem cell memory CD4+ T cells from blood.

This chain's CDR3 is CASGLGREQDEQFF. The CDR3 nucleotides read TGCGCCAGCGGGTTGGGGCGGGAGCAAGATGAGCAGTTCTTC. The chain links TRBV5-1 to TRBJ2-1; TRBD2 matches at 7 bases. Germline assignment: CDR1 SGHRS and CDR2 YFSETQ. This CDR3 spans 14 amino acids. With V trimmed by 7 bases and J by 8 bases, 12 bases remained unmatched.